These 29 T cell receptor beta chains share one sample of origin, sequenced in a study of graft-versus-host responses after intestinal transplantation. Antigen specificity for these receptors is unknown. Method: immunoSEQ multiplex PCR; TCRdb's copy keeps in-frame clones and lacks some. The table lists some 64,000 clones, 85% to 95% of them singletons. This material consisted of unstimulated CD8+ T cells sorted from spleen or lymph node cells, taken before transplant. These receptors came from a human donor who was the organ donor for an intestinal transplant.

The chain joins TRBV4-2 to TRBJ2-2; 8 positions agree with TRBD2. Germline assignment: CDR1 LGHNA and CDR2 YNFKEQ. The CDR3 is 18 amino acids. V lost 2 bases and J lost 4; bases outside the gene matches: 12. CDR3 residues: CASSQIPWLLAVTGELFF. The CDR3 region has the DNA TGTGCCAGCAGCCAAATCCCTTGGCTACTAGCGGTCACCGGGGAGCTGTTTTTT.

Here the CDR3 DNA reads TGTGCCAGCAGTTTAGCCGGGACCTACGAGCAGTACTTC. Its protein product is CASSLAGTYEQYF. The rearrangement joins TRBV28 to TRBJ2-7; weak D call: TRBD2 (5 bases). The V end lost 2 bases, the J end lost 2 bases, and 7 bases lay between the germline ends. Germline assignment: CDR1 MDHEN and CDR2 SYDVKM. The CDR3 has 13 amino acids.

The CDR3 reads CASSLLEENQPQHF. The CDR3 coding sequence is TGTGCCAGCAGTTTACTGGAGGAGAATCAGCCCCAGCATTTT. The chain joins TRBV28 to TRBJ1-5; D is ambiguous. The CDR3 has 14 amino acids. V gave up 2 bases and J gave up 4 bases, with 9 bases separating them. Germline CDR1 is MDHEN and CDR2 is SYDVKM. Full variable domain (missing parts from reference TRBV28 and TRBJ1-5): DVKVTQSSRYLVKRTGEKVFLECVQDMDHENMFWYRQDPGLGLRLIYFSYDVKMKEKGDIPEGYSVSREKKERFSLILESASTNQTSMYLCASSLLEENQPQHFGDGTRLSIL.

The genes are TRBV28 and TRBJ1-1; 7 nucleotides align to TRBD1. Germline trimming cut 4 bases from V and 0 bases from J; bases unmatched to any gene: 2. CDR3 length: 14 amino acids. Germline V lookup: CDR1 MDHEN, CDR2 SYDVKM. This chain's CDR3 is CASSSGQMNTEAFF. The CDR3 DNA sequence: TGTGCCAGCAGTTCGGGACAGATGAACACTGAAGCTTTCTTT.

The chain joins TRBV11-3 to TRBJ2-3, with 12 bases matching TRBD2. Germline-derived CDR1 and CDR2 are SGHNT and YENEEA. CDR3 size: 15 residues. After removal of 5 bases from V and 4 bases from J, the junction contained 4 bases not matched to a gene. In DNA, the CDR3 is TGTGCCAGCAGCGACGGACTAGCGGGGCCAGATACGCAGTATTTT. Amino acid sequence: CASSDGLAGPDTQYF.

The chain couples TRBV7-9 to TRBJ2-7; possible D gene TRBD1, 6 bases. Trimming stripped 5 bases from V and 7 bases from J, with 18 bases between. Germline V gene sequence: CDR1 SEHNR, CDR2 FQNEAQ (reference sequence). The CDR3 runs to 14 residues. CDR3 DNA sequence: TGTGCCAGCAGCCAGCGATGGGGGCTACAAGAGCAGTACTTC. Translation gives CASSQRWGLQEQYF.

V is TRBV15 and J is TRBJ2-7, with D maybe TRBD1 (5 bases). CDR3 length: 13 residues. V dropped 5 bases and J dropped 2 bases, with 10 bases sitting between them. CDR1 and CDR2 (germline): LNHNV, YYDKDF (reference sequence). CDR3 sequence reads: CATSATATYEQYF. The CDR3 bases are TGTGCCACCAGCGCGACAGCAACCTACGAGCAGTACTTC.

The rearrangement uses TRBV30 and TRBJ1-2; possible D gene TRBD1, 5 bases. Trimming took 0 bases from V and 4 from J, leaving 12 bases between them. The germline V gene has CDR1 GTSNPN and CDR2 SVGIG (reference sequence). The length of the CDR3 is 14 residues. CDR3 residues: CAWSVPYRRYGYTF. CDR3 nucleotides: TGTGCCTGGAGTGTACCCTACAGGCGCTATGGCTACACCTTC.

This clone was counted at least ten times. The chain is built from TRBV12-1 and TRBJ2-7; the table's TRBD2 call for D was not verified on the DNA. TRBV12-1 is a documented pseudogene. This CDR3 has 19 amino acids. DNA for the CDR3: TGTGCCAGCAAAGGCCGACGGGGCAGGGCTGCTAGCGGGAAACTCGAGCAGTACTTC. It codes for CASKGRRGRAASGKLEQYF.

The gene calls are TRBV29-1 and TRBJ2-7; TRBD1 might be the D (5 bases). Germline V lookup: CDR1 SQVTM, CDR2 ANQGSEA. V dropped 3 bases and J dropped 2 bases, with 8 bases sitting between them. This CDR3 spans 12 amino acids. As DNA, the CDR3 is TGCAGCGTTGAGGACAATGCCTACGAGCAGTACTTC. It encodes CSVEDNAYEQYF.

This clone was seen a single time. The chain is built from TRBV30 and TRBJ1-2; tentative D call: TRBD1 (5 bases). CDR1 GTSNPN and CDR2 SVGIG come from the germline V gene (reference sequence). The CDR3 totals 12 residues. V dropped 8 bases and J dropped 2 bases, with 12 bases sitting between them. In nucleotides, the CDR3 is TGTGCCGGGGCGGAGGGAAACTATGGCTACACCTTC. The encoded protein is CAGAEGNYGYTF.

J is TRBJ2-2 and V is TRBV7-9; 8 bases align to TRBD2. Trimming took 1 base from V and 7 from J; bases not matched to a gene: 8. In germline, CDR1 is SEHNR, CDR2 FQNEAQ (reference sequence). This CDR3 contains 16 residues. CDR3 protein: CASSLVRSGTDGELFF. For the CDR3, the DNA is TGTGCCAGCAGCTTAGTTCGTAGCGGGACGGACGGGGAGCTGTTTTTT.

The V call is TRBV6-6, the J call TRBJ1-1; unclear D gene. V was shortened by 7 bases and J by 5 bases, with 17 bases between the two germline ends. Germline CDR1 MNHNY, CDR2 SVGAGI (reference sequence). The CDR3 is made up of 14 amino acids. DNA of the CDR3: TGTGCCAGCACAGTAGGCGGGGTTTGGACTGAAGCTTTCTTT. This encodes CASTVGGVWTEAFF.

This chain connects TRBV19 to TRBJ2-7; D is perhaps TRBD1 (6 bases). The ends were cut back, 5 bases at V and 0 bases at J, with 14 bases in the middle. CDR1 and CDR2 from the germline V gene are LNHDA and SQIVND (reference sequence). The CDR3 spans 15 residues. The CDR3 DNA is TGTGCCAGTAGTTTTTCAGGGGAAAGCTCCTACGAGCAGTACTTC. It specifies CASSFSGESSYEQYF.

The CDR3 DNA sequence: TGTGCCAGCAGCGGAGCGGGACAAGGCTACGAGCAGTACTTC. The encoded protein is CASSGAGQGYEQYF. The chain joins TRBV11-2 to TRBJ2-7; weak D call: TRBD2 (7 bases). Germline CDR1 is SGHAT and CDR2 is FQNNGV. The CDR3 spans 14 residues. Trimming cost V 5 bases and J 3 bases, with 14 bases left between them.

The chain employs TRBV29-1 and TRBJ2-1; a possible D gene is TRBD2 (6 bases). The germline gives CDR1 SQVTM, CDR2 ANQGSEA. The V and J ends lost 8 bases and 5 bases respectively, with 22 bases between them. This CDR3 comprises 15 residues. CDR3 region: CSLKSRGISHNEQFF. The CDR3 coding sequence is TGCAGCCTGAAGTCCCGGGGGATAAGCCACAATGAGCAGTTCTTC.

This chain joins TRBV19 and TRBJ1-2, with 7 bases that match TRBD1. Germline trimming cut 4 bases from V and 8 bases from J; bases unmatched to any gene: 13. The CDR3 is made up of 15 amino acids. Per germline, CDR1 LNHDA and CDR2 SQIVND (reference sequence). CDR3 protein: CASSKYLRQGLGYTF. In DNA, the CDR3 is TGTGCCAGTAGTAAATACCTTAGACAGGGCTTAGGCTACACCTTC.

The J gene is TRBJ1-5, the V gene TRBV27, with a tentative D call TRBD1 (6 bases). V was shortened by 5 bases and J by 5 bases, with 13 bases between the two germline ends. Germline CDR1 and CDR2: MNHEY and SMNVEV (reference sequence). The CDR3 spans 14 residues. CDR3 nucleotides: TGTGCCAGCAGTCCCTACAGGGTGGATCAGCCCCAGCATTTT. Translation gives CASSPYRVDQPQHF.

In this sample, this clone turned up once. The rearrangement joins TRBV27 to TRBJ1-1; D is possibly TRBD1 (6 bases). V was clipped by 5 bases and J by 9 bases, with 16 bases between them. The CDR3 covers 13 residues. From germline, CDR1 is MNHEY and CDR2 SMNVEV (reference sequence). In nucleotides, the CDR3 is TGTGCCAGCAGTCTTTCCAGGGGCTGGAAAGCTTTCTTT. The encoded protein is CASSLSRGWKAFF.

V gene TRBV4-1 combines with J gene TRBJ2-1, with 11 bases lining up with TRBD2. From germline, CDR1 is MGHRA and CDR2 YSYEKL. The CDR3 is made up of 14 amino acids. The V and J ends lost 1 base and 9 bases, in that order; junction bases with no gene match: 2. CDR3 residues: CASSQVAGGIEQFF. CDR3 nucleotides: TGCGCCAGCAGCCAAGTAGCGGGAGGGATTGAGCAGTTCTTC.

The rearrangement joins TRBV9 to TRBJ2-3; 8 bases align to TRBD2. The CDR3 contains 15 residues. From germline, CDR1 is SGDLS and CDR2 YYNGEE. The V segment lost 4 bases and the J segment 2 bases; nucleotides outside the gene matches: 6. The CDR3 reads CASSLTSGNTDTQYF. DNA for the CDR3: TGTGCCAGCAGCTTAACTAGCGGAAACACAGATACGCAGTATTTT.

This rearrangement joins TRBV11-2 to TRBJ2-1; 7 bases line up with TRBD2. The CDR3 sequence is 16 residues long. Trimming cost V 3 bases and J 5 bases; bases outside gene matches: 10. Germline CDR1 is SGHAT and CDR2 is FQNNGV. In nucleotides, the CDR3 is TGTGCCAGCAGCTTTTCAGCGGGACTGGGGGACAATGAGCAGTTCTTC. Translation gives CASSFSAGLGDNEQFF.

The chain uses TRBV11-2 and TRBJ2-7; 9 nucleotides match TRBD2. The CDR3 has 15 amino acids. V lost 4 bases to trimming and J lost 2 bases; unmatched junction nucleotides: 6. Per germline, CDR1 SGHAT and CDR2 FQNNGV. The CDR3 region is CASSWGAGGTYEQYF. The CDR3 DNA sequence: TGTGCCAGCAGCTGGGGAGCGGGAGGAACCTACGAGCAGTACTTC.

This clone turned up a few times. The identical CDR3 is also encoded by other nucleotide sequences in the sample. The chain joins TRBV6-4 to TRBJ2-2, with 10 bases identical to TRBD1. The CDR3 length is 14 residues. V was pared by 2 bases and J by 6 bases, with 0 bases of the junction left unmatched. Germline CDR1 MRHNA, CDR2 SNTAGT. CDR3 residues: CASSDGQGAGELFF. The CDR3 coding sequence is TGTGCCAGCAGTGACGGACAGGGGGCCGGGGAGCTGTTTTTT.

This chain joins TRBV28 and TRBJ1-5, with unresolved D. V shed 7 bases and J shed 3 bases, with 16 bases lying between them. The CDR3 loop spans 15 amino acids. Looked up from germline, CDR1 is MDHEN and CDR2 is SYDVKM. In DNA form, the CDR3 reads TGTGCCAGCACCGATCCCCGACGGGTCAATCAGCCCCAGCATTTT. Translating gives CASTDPRRVNQPQHF.

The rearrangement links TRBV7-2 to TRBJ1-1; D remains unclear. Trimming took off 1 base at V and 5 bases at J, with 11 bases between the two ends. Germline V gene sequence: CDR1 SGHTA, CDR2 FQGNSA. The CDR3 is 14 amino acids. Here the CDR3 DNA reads TGTGCCAGCAGCTTAGGGGAGGTAACTACTGAAGCTTTCTTT. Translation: CASSLGEVTTEAFF.

The CDR3 nucleotides are TGTGCCAGCGTCATCCGGGAGCGTGGGGGTGAGCAGTTCTTC. Its protein product is CASVIRERGGEQFF. This rearrangement joins TRBV28 to TRBJ2-1; D might be TRBD2 (6 bases). Germline CDR1 reads MDHEN; CDR2 reads SYDVKM. This CDR3 is built from 14 residues. The V end was cut by 8 bases, the J end by 9 bases, with 20 bases between.

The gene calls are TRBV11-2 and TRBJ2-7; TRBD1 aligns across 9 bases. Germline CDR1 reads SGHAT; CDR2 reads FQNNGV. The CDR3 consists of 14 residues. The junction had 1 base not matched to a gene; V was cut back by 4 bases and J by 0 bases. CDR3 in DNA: TGTGCCAGCAGCTGGGGACAGGGCTCCTACGAGCAGTACTTC. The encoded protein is CASSWGQGSYEQYF.

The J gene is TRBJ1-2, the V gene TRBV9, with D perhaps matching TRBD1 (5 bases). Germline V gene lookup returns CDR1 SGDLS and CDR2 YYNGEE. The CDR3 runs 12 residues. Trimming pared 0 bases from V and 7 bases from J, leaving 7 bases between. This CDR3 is CASSVVGAGYTF. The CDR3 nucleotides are TGTGCCAGCAGCGTAGTAGGGGCTGGCTACACCTTC.